The clone carrying this TCR beta chain came up a few times. Its target is not known. The entry originates in a study of cytomegalovirus exposure and HLA in healthy donors. V dropped 5 bases and J dropped 4; count of bases not matched to a gene: 8. Germline assignment: CDR1 PRHDT and CDR2 FYEKMQ (reference sequence). This CDR3 region has 15 residues. Study-wide results and limits: Immune exposure information comprised only CMV serostatus. A later analysis found that most CMV-associated TCR beta chains appeared HLA-restricted.

The PCR ran on 60 Vbeta and 13 Jbeta primers. Original processing notes: Some 12 million shared chains were among the 60 million to 80 million unique TCR beta chains that a later analysis counted. Here immunoSEQ multiplex PCR was the method, and the copy in TCRdb shows in-frame clones only, minus some. V, J and clone size reflect that table, while D and trimming were determined from the DNA. Altogether 90,000 to 150,000 clones are present, roughly 76% being singletons, with the ten largest covering around 12%. The origin of this receptor is a woman between 35 and 50 years old in good health and CMV-seropositive. Material for sequencing was PBMCs. The chain uses TRBV13 and TRBJ1-3; 7 bases are shared with TRBD1. This CDR3 reads CASSAETGFGNTIYF. CDR3 sequence (DNA): TGTGCCAGCAGCGCCGAGACAGGGTTCGGAAACACCATATATTTT.